What follows are 26 T cell receptor beta chains derived from one specimen sequenced in a study of OX40 agonist ivuxolimab in advanced cancers. This table comes from immunoSEQ multiplex PCR, and its TCRdb copy is limited to in-frame clones, with some not included. The top ten clones hold 1.5% to 2% of a sample with tens of thousands of clones, roughly nine tenths of them seen once. The sequences come from CD4+ or CD8+ T cells sorted from blood, collected in a trial of the OX40 agonist ivuxolimab. These receptors were obtained from an adult with an advanced solid tumor such as melanoma, head and neck, liver or kidney cancer.

The V call is TRBV7-3, the J call TRBJ2-1; the D is unclear. Germline-derived CDR1 and CDR2 are SGHTA and FQGTGA. Trimming pared 1 base from V and 9 bases from J, leaving 10 bases between. This CDR3 contains 13 residues. In nucleotides, the CDR3 is TGTGCCAGCAGCTTAAGAAGGAACTTTGAGCAGTTCTTC. Its protein product is CASSLRRNFEQFF.

This chain links TRBV6-1 with TRBJ1-1; possible D gene TRBD1, 5 bases. The CDR3 has 14 residues. The germline V gene has CDR1 MNHNS and CDR2 SASEGT. Trimming removed 1 base from V and 4 bases from J, with 10 bases in between. CDR3 loop: CASSEGQWSTEAFF. In nucleotides, the CDR3 is TGTGCCAGCAGTGAAGGACAGTGGTCCACTGAAGCTTTCTTT.

The chain combines TRBV4-1 with TRBJ1-5, with TRBD1 matching 8 bases. The CDR3 spans 16 residues. Germline CDR1 is MGHRA and CDR2 is YSYEKL. With 0 bases clipped from V and 6 bases from J, the junction kept 7 bases outside the gene matches. CDR3 coding DNA: TGCGCCAGCAGCCAAGAACAGACAGGGGTTGTTCAGCCCCAGCATTTT. Amino acid sequence: CASSQEQTGVVQPQHF.

This sequence joins TRBV11-2 and TRBJ2-1; 7 bases match TRBD2. The V gene's germline CDR1 is SGHAT and CDR2 FQNNGV. This CDR3 is 15 amino acids long. J gave up 5 bases and V 3 bases, and 7 bases lay outside the gene matches. The CDR3 region has the DNA TGTGCCAGCAGCTTGGGGCTAGCGGTTGACAATGAGCAGTTCTTC. Its protein is CASSLGLAVDNEQFF.

The rearrangement links TRBV19 to TRBJ1-5; D is uncertain. CDR1 is LNHDA, CDR2 SQIVND, per germline (reference sequence). The CDR3 totals 15 residues. V lost 3 bases and J 0 bases, leaving 9 bases between the germline ends. The CDR3 coding sequence is TGTGCCAGTAGTATCGGTCACTATAGCAATCAGCCCCAGCATTTT. This translates into CASSIGHYSNQPQHF.

This rearrangement joins TRBV10-1 to TRBJ2-7; D may be TRBD1 (6 bases). The ends were cut back, 0 bases at V and 0 bases at J, with 27 bases in the middle. Germline assignment: CDR1 WNHNN and CDR2 SYGVQD (reference sequence). The CDR3 loop spans 21 amino acids. The CDR3 loop reads CASSESGAHLGLGTLSYEQYF. In DNA, the CDR3 is TGCGCCAGCAGTGAGTCGGGGGCGCATTTGGGCCTCGGGACCCTCTCCTACGAGCAGTACTTC.

This chain joins TRBV19 and TRBJ2-7, with TRBD2 identical over 7 bases. This CDR3 is 15 amino acids long. Germline V gene data show CDR1 as LNHDA and CDR2 as SQIVND (reference sequence). The V and J ends lost 4 bases and 2 bases, in that order; junction bases with no gene match: 8. The CDR3 here is CASSNLRETPYEQYF. In nucleotides, the CDR3 is TGTGCCAGTAGTAATCTGCGGGAGACCCCCTACGAGCAGTACTTC.

J is TRBJ1-1 and V is TRBV30; no clear D gene. Germline values: CDR1 GTSNPN, CDR2 SVGIG (reference sequence). The CDR3 loop spans 13 amino acids. V was pared by 0 bases and J by 2 bases, with 7 bases between. CDR3 sequence: CAWSVNFNTEAFF. The CDR3 DNA follows: TGTGCCTGGAGTGTAAATTTTAACACTGAAGCTTTCTTT.

This chain uses TRBV30 with TRBJ1-5; TRBD1 aligns across 7 bases. CDR3 length: 13 residues. Germline values: CDR1 GTSNPN, CDR2 SVGIG (reference sequence). V lost 4 bases, J lost 6 bases, and 6 bases stayed unmatched. CDR3 region: CAWNSGGSQPQHF. The CDR3 DNA reads as TGTGCCTGGAACTCAGGGGGTTCTCAGCCCCAGCATTTT.

Worth noting for this clone: Other DNA sequences within the sample encode an identical CDR3. The chain combines TRBV7-2 with TRBJ2-5; D is ambiguous. The germline V gene encodes CDR1 SGHTA and CDR2 FQGNSA. The CDR3 has 13 residues. Trimming shortened V by 3 bases and J by 2 bases, and 7 bases separated the two germline ends. The CDR3 nucleotides read TGTGCCAGCAGCTTGACGGTACAAGAGACCCAGTACTTC. Protein product: CASSLTVQETQYF.

This rearrangement joins TRBV18 to TRBJ2-1, with D perhaps TRBD1 (6 bases). This CDR3 is built from 16 residues. Trimming left V 3 bases short and J 9 bases short, with 21 bases between. Germline V gene lookup returns CDR1 KGHSH and CDR2 LQKENI. CDR3 bases: TGTGCCAGCTCACCCCCAGTGGGCAGGGGTTACGGTGAGCAGTTCTTC. The encoded protein is CASSPPVGRGYGEQFF. The variable domain in full, with the rest retrieved from reference TRBV18 and TRBJ2-1, is NAGVMQNPRHLVRRRGQEARLRCSPMKGHSHVYWYRQLPEEGLKFMVYLQKENIIDESGMPKERFSAEFPKEGPSILRIQQVVRGDSAAYFCASSPPVGRGYGEQFFGPGTRLTVL.

The V gene is TRBV7-2, the J gene TRBJ1-3; 7 bases map to TRBD1. This CDR3 region has 16 residues. Per germline, CDR1 SGHTA and CDR2 FQGNSA. Germline trimming cut 5 bases from V and 2 bases from J; bases unmatched to any gene: 9. The CDR3 here is CASSTDQTGAGNTIYF. The CDR3 DNA is TGTGCCAGCAGCACCGATCAAACAGGGGCTGGAAACACCATATATTTT.

The chain couples TRBV28 to TRBJ1-4; D not resolved. CDR3 size: 12 residues. Trimming cost V 3 bases and J 9 bases, with 8 bases left between them. Germline V gene lookup returns CDR1 MDHEN and CDR2 SYDVKM. CDR3 sequence (DNA): TGTGCCAGCAGTTTCCAGGTCCAAAAACTGTTTTTT. This gives the protein CASSFQVQKLFF.

The rearrangement joins TRBV7-3 to TRBJ2-5; 8 bases match TRBD1. The length of the CDR3 is 18 residues. CDR1 is SGHTA and CDR2 is FQGTGA in the germline V gene. V was pared by 5 bases and J by 0 bases, with 14 bases of the junction left unmatched. The DNA of the CDR3 is TGTGCCAGCAGCCCGCAAGCCCTGGGGACAGGTGACCAAGAGACCCAGTACTTC. Amino acid sequence: CASSPQALGTGDQETQYF. The full variable domain, rest sourced from reference TRBV7-3 and TRBJ2-5, is GAGVSQTPSNKVTEKGKYVELRCDPISGHTALYWYRQSLGQGPEFLIYFQGTGAADDSGLPNDRFFAVRPEGSVSTLKIQRTERGDSAVYLCASSPQALGTGDQETQYFGPGTRLLVL.

The chain employs TRBV27 and TRBJ2-3; TRBD1 is a possible D gene (5 bases). Germline lookup yields CDR1 MNHEY and CDR2 SMNVEV (reference sequence). V was cut by 3 bases and J by 2 bases, with 15 bases left in between. The CDR3 sequence is 16 residues long. The DNA of the CDR3 is TGTGCCAGCAGTTTTATTAGGGGAACTTACACAGATACGCAGTATTTT. It translates to CASSFIRGTYTDTQYF.

V gene TRBV19 combines with J gene TRBJ2-7, with D unresolved. The CDR3 sequence is 12 residues long. Trimming left V 7 bases short and J 4 bases short, with 11 bases between. The germline V gene has CDR1 LNHDA and CDR2 SQIVND (reference sequence). For the CDR3, the DNA is TGTGCCAGTAATCAGGACGGGTACGAGCAGTACTTC. Its translation is CASNQDGYEQYF.

This clone appeared a single time. The chain employs TRBV11-2 and TRBJ2-1; D remains unclear. CDR3 size: 15 residues. The germline V gene encodes CDR1 SGHAT and CDR2 FQNNGV. V lost 4 bases, J lost 2 bases, and 12 bases lay in between. DNA of the CDR3: TGTGCCAGCAGCTATGGCCACACCACCTACAATGAGCAGTTCTTC. It is translated as CASSYGHTTYNEQFF.

The rearrangement uses TRBV20-1 and TRBJ1-5, with TRBD1 as a possible D gene (5 bases). The germline V gene has CDR1 DFQATT and CDR2 SNEGSKA (reference sequence). Trimming took 7 bases from V and 7 from J, leaving 8 bases between them. CDR3 length equals 10 residues. The CDR3 region is CSVGDQPQHF. As DNA, the CDR3 is TGCAGTGTGGGGGACCAGCCCCAGCATTTT.

This clone appeared a few times. The V call is TRBV30, the J call TRBJ1-3, with 9 bases lining up with TRBD1. V trimming: 0 bases; J trimming: 1 base; junction bases outside the gene matches: 7. The CDR3 is made up of 17 amino acids. Germline CDR1 GTSNPN, CDR2 SVGIG (reference sequence). The CDR3 loop is CAWSVPGQGGSGNTIYF. The CDR3 nucleotides are TGTGCCTGGAGTGTACCGGGACAGGGAGGTTCTGGAAACACCATATATTTT.

The chain uses TRBV5-6 and TRBJ2-5; the D gene is possibly TRBD1 (6 bases). The CDR3 totals 12 residues. Per germline, CDR1 SGHDT and CDR2 YYEEEE. V lost 2 bases and J lost 13, with 15 bases in between. Here the CDR3 DNA reads TGTGCCAGCAGCTTACGGACAGCCAACCTGTACTTC. It translates to CASSLRTANLYF.

This clone has just one count. The chain couples TRBV4-2 to TRBJ2-5; D is uncertain. Trimming shortened V by 0 bases and J by 4 bases, and 12 bases separated the two germline ends. The CDR3 loop spans 15 amino acids. In germline, CDR1 is LGHNA, CDR2 YNFKEQ. The CDR3 bases are TGTGCCAGCAGCCAAGACCCGGGTATCGGAGAGACCCAGTACTTC. Translated: CASSQDPGIGETQYF.

The CDR3 reads CASSLGTGGNYGYTF. Here the CDR3 DNA reads TGTGCCAGCAGCTTAGGAACAGGGGGGAACTATGGCTACACCTTC. This rearrangement joins TRBV7-2 to TRBJ1-2, with 8 positions matching TRBD1. The CDR3 totals 15 residues. V lost 1 base to trimming and J lost 2 bases; unmatched junction nucleotides: 3. CDR1 is SGHTA and CDR2 is FQGNSA in the germline V gene.

The sample holds one count of this clone. The chain couples TRBV30 to TRBJ1-4, with a possible D match to TRBD1 (5 bases). Trimming left V 1 base short and J 0 bases short, with 15 bases between. This CDR3 is built from 17 residues. Germline CDR1 reads GTSNPN; CDR2 reads SVGIG (reference sequence). The CDR3 nucleotides are TGTGCCTGGAGTGCCCGGAAATGGGGGGCAACTAATGAAAAACTGTTTTTT. Its translation: CAWSARKWGATNEKLFF.

The V call is TRBV15, the J call TRBJ1-1, with D perhaps matching TRBD1 (6 bases). This CDR3 comprises 14 residues. The germline V gene encodes CDR1 LNHNV and CDR2 YYDKDF (reference sequence). Trimming took off 0 bases at V and 4 bases at J, with 9 bases between the two ends. CDR3 sequence reads: CATSRDRTVTEAFF. The CDR3 DNA sequence: TGTGCCACCAGCAGAGATCGGACAGTCACTGAAGCTTTCTTT.

V and J are TRBV19 and TRBJ2-1; 9 bases fit TRBD2. CDR3 size: 15 residues. Germline V gives CDR1 LNHDA, CDR2 SQIVND (reference sequence). V was clipped by 3 bases and J by 7 bases; unmatched bases: 7. In DNA, the CDR3 is TGTGCCAGTAGTATGGTTTTGGCGGGAGGGAATGAGCAGTTCTTC. Translated, it gives CASSMVLAGGNEQFF.

The chain carries TRBV30 and TRBJ2-1; 9 bases agree with TRBD1. With V trimmed by 3 bases and J by 1 base, 1 base remained unmatched. Per the germline V gene, CDR1 is GTSNPN and CDR2 is SVGIG (reference sequence). There are 14 residues in the CDR3. CDR3 bases: TGTGCCTGGAGCGGACAGGGGTCCTACAATGAGCAGTTCTTC. Residues: CAWSGQGSYNEQFF.